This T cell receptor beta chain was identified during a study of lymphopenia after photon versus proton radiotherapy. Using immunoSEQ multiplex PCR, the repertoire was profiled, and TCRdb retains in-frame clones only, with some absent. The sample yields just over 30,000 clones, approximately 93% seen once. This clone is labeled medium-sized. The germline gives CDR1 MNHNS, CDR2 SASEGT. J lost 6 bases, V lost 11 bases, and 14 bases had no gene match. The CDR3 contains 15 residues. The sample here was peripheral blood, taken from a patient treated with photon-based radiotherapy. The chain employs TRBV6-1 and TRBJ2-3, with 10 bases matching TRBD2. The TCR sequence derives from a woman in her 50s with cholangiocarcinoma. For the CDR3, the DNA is TGTGCCGGATCGTCCGGGAGCGGGGGGGTTGATACGCAGTATTTT. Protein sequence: CAGSSGSGGVDTQYF.